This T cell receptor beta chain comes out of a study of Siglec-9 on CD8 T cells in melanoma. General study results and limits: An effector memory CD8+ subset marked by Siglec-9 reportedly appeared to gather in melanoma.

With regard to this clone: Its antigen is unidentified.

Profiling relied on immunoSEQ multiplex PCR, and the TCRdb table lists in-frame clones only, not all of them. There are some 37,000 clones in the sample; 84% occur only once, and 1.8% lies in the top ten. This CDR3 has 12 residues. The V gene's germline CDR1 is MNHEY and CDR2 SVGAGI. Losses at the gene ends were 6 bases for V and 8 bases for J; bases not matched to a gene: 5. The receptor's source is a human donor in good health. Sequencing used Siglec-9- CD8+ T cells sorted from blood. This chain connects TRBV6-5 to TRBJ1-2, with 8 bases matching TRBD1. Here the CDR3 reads CASSWTGYGYTF. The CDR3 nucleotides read TGTGCCAGCAGCTGGACAGGGTACGGCTACACCTTC.